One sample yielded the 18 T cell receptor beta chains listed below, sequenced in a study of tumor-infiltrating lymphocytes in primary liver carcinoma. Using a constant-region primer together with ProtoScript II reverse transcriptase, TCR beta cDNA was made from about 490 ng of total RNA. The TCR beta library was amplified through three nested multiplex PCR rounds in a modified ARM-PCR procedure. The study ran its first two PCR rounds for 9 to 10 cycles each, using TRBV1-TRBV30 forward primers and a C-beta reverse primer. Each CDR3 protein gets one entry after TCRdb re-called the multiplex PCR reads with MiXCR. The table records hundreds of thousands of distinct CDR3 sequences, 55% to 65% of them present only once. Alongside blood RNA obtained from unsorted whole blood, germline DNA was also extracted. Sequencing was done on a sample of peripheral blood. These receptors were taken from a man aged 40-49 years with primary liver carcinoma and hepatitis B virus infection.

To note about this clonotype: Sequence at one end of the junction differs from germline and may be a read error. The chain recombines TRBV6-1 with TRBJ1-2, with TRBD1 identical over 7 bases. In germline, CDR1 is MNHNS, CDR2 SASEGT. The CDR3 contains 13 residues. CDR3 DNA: TGTGCCAGCAGTACAGGGGTCGACTATGGCCACACCTTC. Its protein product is CASSTGVDYGHTF.

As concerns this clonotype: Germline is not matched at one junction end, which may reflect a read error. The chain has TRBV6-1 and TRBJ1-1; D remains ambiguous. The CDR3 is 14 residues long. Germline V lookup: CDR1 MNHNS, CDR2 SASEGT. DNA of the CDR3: TGTGTCAGCAGTGTTCCTGGCAGGAACACTGAAGCTTTCTTT. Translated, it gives CVSSVPGRNTEAFF.

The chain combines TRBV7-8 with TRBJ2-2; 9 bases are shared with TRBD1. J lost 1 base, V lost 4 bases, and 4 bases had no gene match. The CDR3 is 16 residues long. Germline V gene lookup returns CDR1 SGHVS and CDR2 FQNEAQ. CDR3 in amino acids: CASSSGTGRNTGELFF. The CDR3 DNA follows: TGTGCCAGCAGCTCAGGGACAGGGAGGAACACCGGGGAGCTGTTTTTT. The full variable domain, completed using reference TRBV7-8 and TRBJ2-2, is GAGVSQSPRYKVAKRGQDVALRCDPISGHVSLFWYQQALGQGPEFLTYFQNEAQLDKSGLPSDRFFAERPEGSVSTLKIQRTQQEDSAVYLCASSSGTGRNTGELFFGEGSRLTVL.

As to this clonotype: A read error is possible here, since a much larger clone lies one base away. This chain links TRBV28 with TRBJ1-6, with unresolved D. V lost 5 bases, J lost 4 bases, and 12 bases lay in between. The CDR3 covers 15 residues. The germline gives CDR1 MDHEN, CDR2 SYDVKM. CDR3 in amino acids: CASSPWTGYNSPLHF. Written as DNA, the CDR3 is TGTGCCAGCAGTCCGTGGACTGGTTATAATTCACCCCTCCACTTT.

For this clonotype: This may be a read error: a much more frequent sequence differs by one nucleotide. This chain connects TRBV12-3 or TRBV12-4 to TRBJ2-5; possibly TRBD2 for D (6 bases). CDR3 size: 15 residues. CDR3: CASGLSRGNQETQYF. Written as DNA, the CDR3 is TGTGCCAGCGGTTTGTCCCGCGGGAACCAAGAGACCCAGTACTTC.

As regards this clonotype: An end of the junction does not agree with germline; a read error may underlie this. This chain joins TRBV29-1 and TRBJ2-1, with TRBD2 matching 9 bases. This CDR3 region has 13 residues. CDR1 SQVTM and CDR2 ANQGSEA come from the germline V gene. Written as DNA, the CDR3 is TGCAGCATACGGACTAGCGTCTACAGTGAGCAGTTCTTC. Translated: CSIRTSVYSEQFF.

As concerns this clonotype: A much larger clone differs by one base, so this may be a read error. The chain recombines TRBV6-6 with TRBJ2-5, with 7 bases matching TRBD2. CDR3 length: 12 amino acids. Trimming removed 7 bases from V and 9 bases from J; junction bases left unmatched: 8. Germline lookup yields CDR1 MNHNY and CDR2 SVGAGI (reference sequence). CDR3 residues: CASNYAGESQYF. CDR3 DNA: TGTGCCAGCAATTATGCGGGAGAATCCCAGTACTTC.

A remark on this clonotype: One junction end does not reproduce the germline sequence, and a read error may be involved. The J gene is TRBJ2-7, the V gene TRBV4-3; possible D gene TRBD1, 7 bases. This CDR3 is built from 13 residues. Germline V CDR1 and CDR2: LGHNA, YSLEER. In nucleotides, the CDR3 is TGCGCCAGACTTAACAGGGGAGGTTACGAGCAGCACTTC. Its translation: CARLNRGGYEQHF.

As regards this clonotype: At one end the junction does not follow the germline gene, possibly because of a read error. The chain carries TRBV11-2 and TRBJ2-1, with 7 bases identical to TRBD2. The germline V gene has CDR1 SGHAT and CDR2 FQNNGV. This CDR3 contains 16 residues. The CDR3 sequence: CASSLAGTNLGSGQLF. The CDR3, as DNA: TGTGCCAGCAGCTTAGCGGGGACTAACTTAGGATCTGGGCAGCTCTTC. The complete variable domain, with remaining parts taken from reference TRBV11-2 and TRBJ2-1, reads EAGVAQSPRYKIIEKRQSVAFWCNPISGHATLYWYQQILGQGPKLLIQFQNNGVVDDSQLPKDRFSAERLKGVDSTLKIQPAKLEDSAVYLCASSLAGTNLGSGQLFGPGTRLTVL.

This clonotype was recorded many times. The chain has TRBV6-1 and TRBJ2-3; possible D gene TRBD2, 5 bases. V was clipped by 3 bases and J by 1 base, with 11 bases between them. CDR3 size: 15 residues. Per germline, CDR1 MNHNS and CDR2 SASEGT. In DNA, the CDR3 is TGTGCCAGCAGTGAGTTCAGCGGCCGCACAGATACGCAGTATTTT. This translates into CASSEFSGRTDTQYF.

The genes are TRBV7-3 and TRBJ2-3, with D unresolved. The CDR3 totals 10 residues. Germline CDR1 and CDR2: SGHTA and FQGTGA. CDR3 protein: CTTLADTQYF. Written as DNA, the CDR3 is TGTACCACCCTAGCAGATACGCAGTATTTT.

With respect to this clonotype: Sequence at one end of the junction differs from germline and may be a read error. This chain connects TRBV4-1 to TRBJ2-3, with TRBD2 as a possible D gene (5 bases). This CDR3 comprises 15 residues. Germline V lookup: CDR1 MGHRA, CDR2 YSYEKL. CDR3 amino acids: CASNQEGPAPDTQYF. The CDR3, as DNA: TGCGCCAGCAACCAAGAGGGTCCGGCACCAGATACGCAGTATTTT.

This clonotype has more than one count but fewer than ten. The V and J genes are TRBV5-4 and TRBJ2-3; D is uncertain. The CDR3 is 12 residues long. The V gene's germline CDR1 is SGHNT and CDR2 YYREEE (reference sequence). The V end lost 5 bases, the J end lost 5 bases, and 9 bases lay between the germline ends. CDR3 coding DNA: TGTGCCAGCAGATCACGCGGAGATACGCAGTATTTT. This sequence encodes CASRSRGDTQYF. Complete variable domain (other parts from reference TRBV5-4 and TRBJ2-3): ETGVTQSPTHLIKTRGQQVTLRCSSQSGHNTVSWYQQALGQGPQFIFQYYREEENGRGNFPPRFSGLQFPNYSSELNVNALELDDSALYLCASRSRGDTQYFGPGTRLTVL.

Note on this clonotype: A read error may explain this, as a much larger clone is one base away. The DNA of the CDR3 is TGTGCCAGCAGCTTGGTCTCCGGGGGGCTGAACTACGAGCAGTACTTC. This sequence encodes CASSLVSGGLNYEQYF. This chain connects TRBV5-5 to TRBJ2-7; a possible D gene is TRBD2 (7 bases). Germline CDR1 reads SGHKS; CDR2 reads YYEKEE (reference sequence). Trimming cost V 0 bases and J 3 bases, with 16 bases left between them. The CDR3 length is 16 residues. The full variable domain, with the rest looked up from reference TRBV5-5 and TRBJ2-7, is DAGVTQSPTHLIKTRGQQVTLRCSPISGHKSVSWYQQVLGQGPQFIFQYYEKEERGRGNFPDRFSARQFPNYSSELNVNALLLGDSALYLCASSLVSGGLNYEQYFGPGTRLTVT.

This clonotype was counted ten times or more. CDR3 region: CASSANSGPYEQYF. DNA of the CDR3: TGTGCCAGCAGCGCAAACAGCGGCCCCTACGAGCAGTACTTC. The chain combines TRBV11-1 with TRBJ2-7; D possibly corresponds to TRBD2 (5 bases). CDR1 is SGHAT and CDR2 is FQDESV in the germline V gene (reference sequence). The germline V and J ends were trimmed by 5 bases and 2 bases, with 13 bases remaining between them. This CDR3 comprises 14 residues.

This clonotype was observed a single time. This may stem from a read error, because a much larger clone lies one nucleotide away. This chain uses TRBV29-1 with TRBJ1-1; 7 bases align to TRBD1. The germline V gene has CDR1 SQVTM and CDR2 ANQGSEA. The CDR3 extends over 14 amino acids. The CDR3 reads CGVEGDSMNTEAFF. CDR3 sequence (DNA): TGCGGCGTTGAAGGGGACAGCATGAACACTGAAGCTTTCTTT.

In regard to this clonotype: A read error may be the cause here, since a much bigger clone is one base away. As DNA, the CDR3 is TGTACCAGCAGTTTAGGAGGGAACTATGGCTACACCTTC. Its protein product is CTSSLGGNYGYTF. The V gene is TRBV12-3 or TRBV12-4, the J gene TRBJ1-2, with D hard to call. The CDR3 extends over 13 amino acids.

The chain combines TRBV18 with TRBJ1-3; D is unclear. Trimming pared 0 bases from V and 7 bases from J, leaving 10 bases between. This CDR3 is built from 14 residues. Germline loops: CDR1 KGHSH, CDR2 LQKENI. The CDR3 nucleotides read TGTGCCAGCTCACCACCCTCAGCGCGGAACACCATATATTTT. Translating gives CASSPPSARNTIYF.